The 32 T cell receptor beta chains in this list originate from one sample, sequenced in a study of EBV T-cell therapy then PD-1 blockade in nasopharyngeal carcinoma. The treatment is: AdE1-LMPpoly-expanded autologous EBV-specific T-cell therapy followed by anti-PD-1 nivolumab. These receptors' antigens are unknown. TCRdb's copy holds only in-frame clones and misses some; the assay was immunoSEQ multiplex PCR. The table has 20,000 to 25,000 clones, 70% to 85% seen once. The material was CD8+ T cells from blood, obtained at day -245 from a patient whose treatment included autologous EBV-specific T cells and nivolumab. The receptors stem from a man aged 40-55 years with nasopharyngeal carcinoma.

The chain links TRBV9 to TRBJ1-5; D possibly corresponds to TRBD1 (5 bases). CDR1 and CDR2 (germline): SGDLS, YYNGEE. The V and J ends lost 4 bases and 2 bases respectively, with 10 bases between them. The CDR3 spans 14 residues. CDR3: CASSSGWGNQPQHF. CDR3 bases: TGTGCCAGCAGCTCAGGGTGGGGCAATCAGCCCCAGCATTTT.

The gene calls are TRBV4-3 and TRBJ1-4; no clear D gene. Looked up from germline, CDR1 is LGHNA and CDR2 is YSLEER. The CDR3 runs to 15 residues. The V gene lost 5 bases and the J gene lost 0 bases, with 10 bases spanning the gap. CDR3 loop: CASSTRWATNEKLFF. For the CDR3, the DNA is TGCGCCAGCAGCACGCGGTGGGCAACTAATGAAAAACTGTTTTTT.

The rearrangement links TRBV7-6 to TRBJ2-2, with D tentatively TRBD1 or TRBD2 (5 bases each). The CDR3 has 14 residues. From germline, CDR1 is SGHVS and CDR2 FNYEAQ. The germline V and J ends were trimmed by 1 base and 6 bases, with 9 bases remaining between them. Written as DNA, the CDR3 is TGTGCCAGCAGCTTAGGAGGGGACGCCGGGGAGCTGTTTTTT. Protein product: CASSLGGDAGELFF.

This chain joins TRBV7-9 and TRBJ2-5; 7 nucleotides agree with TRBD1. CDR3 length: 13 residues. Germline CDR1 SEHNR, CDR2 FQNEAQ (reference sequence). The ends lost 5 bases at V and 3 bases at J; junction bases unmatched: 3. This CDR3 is CASSGTGEETQYF. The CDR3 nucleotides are TGTGCCAGCAGCGGAACAGGGGAAGAGACCCAGTACTTC.

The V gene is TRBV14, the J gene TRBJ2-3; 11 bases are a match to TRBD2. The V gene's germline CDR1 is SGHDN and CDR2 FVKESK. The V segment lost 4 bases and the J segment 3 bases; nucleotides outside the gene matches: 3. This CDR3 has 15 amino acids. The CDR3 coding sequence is TGTGCCAGCAGCCGGCTAGCGGGGGGAACAGATACGCAGTATTTT. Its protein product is CASSRLAGGTDTQYF.

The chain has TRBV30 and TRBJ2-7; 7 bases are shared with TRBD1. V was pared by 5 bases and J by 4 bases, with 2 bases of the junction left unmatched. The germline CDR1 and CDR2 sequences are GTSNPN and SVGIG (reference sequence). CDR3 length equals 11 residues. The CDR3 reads CAWGRGYEQYF. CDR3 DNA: TGTGCCTGGGGCAGGGGGTACGAGCAGTACTTC.

The CDR3 DNA reads as TGCGCCAGCAGCCAAGAGGAGGACGGCTCCCCGAGGGAGCAGTACTTC. It translates to CASSQEEDGSPREQYF. The chain employs TRBV4-3 and TRBJ2-7; the D gene is possibly TRBD2 (5 bases). V lost 0 bases and J 7 bases, leaving 19 bases between the germline ends. Germline lookup yields CDR1 LGHNA and CDR2 YSLEER. CDR3 length: 16 amino acids.

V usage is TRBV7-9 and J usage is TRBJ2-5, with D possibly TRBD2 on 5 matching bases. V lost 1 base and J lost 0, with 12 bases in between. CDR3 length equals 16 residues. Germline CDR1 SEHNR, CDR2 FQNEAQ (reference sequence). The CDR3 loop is CASSLDLGGHQETQYF. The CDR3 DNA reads TGTGCCAGCAGCTTAGACTTGGGCGGGCACCAAGAGACCCAGTACTTC.

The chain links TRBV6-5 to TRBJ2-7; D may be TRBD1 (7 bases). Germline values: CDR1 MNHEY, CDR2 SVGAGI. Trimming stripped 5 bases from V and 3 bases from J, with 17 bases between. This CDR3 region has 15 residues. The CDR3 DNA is TGTGCCAGCAGTCGCTCGGGGGACAGCTACTACGAGCAGTACTTC. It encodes CASSRSGDSYYEQYF.

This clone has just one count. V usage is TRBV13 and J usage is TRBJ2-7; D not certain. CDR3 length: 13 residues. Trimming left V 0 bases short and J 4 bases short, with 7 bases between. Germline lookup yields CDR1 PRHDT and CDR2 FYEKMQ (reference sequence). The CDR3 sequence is CASSLGTKYEQYF. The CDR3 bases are TGTGCCAGCAGCTTAGGGACAAAATACGAGCAGTACTTC.

CDR3 in DNA: TGCGCCACCCTGAGGGGGGCCCCCTATAATTCACCCCTCCACTTT. It is translated as CATLRGAPYNSPLHF. The chain has TRBV23-1 and TRBJ1-6, with D maybe TRBD1 (6 bases). TRBV23-1 is reported as an ORF; its role is uncertain. V was cut by 10 bases and J by 2 bases, with 15 bases left in between. The CDR3 is 15 residues long.

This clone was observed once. The CDR3 protein is CASREGGSGNTIYF. DNA for the CDR3: TGTGCCAGCAGAGAAGGGGGCTCTGGAAACACCATATATTTT. The V and J genes are TRBV5-6 and TRBJ1-3, with a weak D call TRBD1 (6 bases). Germline CDR1 reads SGHDT; CDR2 reads YYEEEE. The CDR3 runs to 14 residues. The V end lost 5 bases, the J end lost 0 bases, and 9 bases lay between the germline ends. The complete variable domain, with remaining parts taken from reference TRBV5-6 and TRBJ1-3, reads DAGVTQSPTHLIKTRGQQVTLRCSPKSGHDTVSWYQQALGQGPQFIFQYYEEEERQRGNFPDRFSGHQFPNYSSELNVNALLLGDSALYLCASREGGSGNTIYFGEGSWLTVV.

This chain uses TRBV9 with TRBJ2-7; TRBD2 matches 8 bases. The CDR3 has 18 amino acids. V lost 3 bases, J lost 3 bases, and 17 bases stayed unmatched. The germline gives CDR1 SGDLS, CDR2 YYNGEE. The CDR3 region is CASSAPGSSAGDLYEQYF. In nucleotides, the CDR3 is TGTGCCAGCAGCGCCCCGGGGTCGTCAGCGGGGGACCTCTACGAGCAGTACTTC.

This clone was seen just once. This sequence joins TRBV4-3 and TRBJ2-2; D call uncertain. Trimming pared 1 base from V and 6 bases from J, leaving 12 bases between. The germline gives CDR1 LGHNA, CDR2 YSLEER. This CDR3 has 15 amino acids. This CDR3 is CASSQGLRLAGELFF. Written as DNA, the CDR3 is TGCGCCAGCAGCCAAGGTTTGAGGTTAGCCGGGGAGCTGTTTTTT.

The CDR3 bases are TGTGCCAGCAGTTTCACAGGGGGATTGGAGACCCAGTACTTC. It is translated as CASSFTGGLETQYF. V gene TRBV27 combines with J gene TRBJ2-5; TRBD1 matches at 8 bases. V lost 3 bases and J lost 5; bases outside the gene matches: 5. Germline V CDR1 and CDR2: MNHEY, SMNVEV (reference sequence). CDR3 size: 14 residues.

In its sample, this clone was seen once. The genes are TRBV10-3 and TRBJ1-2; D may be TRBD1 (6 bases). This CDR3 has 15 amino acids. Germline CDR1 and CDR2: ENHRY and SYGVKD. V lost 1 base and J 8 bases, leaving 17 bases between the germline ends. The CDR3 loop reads CAISEYQGTSDGYTF. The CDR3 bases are TGTGCCATCAGTGAGTACCAGGGGACGAGTGACGGCTACACCTTC.

The CDR3 loop is CASSNLGQEDEAFF. CDR3 sequence (DNA): TGTGCCAGCAGTAATCTGGGACAGGAAGATGAAGCTTTCTTT. The V and J genes are TRBV28 and TRBJ1-1; 8 bases are shared with TRBD1. V trimming: 5 bases; J trimming: 7 bases; junction bases outside the gene matches: 9. This CDR3 spans 14 amino acids. Looked up from germline, CDR1 is MDHEN and CDR2 is SYDVKM.

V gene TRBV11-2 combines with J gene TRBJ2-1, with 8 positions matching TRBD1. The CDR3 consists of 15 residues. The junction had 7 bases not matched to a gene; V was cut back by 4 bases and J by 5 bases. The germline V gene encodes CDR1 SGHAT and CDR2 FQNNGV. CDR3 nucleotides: TGTGCCAGCAGCTCTACTGGGACAGGCCACAATGAGCAGTTCTTC. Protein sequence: CASSSTGTGHNEQFF. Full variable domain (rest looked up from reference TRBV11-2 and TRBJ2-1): EAGVAQSPRYKIIEKRQSVAFWCNPISGHATLYWYQQILGQGPKLLIQFQNNGVVDDSQLPKDRFSAERLKGVDSTLKIQPAKLEDSAVYLCASSSTGTGHNEQFFGPGTRLTVL.

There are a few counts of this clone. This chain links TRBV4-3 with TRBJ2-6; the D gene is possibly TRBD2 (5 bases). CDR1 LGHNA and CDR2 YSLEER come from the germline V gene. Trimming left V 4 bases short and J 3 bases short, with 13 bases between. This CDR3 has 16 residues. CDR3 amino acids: CASSPDPGDGANVLTF. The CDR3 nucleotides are TGCGCCAGCAGCCCCGATCCCGGGGATGGGGCCAACGTCCTGACTTTC.

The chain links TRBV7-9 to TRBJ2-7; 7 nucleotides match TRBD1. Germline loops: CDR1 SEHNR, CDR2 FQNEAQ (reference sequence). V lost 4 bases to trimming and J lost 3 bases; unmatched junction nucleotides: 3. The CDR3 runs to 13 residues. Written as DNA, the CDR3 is TGTGCCAGCAGCTCGGACAGGTTCTACGAGCAGTACTTC. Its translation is CASSSDRFYEQYF.

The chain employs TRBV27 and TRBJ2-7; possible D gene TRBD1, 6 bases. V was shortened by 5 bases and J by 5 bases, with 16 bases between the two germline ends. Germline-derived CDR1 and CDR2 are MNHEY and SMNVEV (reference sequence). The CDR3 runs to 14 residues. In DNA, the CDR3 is TGTGCCAGCAGTACTGGACAGCTCAGGAACGAGCAGTACTTC. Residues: CASSTGQLRNEQYF.

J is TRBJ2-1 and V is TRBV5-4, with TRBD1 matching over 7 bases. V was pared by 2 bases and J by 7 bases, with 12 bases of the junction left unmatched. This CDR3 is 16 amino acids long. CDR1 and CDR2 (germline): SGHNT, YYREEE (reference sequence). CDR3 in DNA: TGTGCCAGCAGCTTTACGACCGGACAGGTTGTGAATGAGCAGTTCTTC. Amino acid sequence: CASSFTTGQVVNEQFF.

CDR3 in DNA: TGCAGTGCTAGTTCCGCCGGACAAAGAAACACCATATATTTT. This codes for CSASSAGQRNTIYF. V gene TRBV20-1 combines with J gene TRBJ1-3, with D perhaps TRBD1 (5 bases). CDR1 and CDR2 (germline): DFQATT, SNEGSKA (reference sequence). The CDR3 extends over 14 amino acids. V lost 3 bases and J lost 5, with 14 bases in between.

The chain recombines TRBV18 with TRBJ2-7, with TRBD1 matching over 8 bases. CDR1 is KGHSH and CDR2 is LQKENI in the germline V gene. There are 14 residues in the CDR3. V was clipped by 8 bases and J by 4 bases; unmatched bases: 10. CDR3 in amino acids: CASQIRDRFYEQYF. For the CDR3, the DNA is TGTGCCAGCCAGATCCGGGACAGGTTTTACGAGCAGTACTTC.

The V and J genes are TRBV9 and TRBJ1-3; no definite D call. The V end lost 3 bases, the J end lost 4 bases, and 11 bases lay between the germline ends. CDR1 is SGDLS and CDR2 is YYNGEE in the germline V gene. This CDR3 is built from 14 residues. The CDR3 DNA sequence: TGTGCCAGCAGCGGGACGACCAAAGGAAACACCATATATTTT. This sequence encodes CASSGTTKGNTIYF.

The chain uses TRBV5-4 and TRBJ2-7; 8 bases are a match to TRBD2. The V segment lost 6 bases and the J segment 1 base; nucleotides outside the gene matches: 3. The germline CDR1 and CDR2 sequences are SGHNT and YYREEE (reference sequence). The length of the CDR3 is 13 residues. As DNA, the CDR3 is TGTGCCAGCAACGGGGGGGAATCCTACGAGCAGTACTTC. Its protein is CASNGGESYEQYF.

Here the CDR3 DNA reads TGTGCCAGCAGCCAGACTAGCGGGGGGGCGGACTACAATGAGCAGTTCTTC. This encodes CASSQTSGGADYNEQFF. The chain employs TRBV7-8 and TRBJ2-1, with 14 positions matching TRBD2. In germline, CDR1 is SGHVS, CDR2 FQNEAQ. The CDR3 extends over 17 amino acids. The trim removed 5 bases at V and 3 bases at J, leaving 6 bases unmatched.

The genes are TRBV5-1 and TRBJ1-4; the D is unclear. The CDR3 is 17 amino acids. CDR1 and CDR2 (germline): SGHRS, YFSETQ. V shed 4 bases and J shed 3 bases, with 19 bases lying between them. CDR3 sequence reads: CASSLDSEGPANEKLFF. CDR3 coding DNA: TGCGCCAGCAGCCTTGATTCTGAAGGGCCGGCTAATGAAAAACTGTTTTTT.

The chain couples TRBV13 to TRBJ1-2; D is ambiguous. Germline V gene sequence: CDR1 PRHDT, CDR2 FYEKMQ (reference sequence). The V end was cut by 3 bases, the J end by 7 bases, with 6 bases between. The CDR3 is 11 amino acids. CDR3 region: CASSFLGGYTF. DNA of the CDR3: TGTGCCAGCAGCTTCCTGGGTGGCTACACCTTC.

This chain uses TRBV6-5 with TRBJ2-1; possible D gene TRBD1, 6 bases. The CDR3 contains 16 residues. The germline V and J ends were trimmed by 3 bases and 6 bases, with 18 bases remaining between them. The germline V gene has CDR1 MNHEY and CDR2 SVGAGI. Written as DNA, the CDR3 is TGTGCCAGCAGTTATACTGAAGGGGGTAGTAGCAATGAGCAGTTCTTC. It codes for CASSYTEGGSSNEQFF.

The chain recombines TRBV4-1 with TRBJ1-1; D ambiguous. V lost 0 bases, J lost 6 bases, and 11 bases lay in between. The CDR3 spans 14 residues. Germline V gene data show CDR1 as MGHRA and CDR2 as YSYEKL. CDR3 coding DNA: TGCGCCAGCAGCCAAGAGGGCACCGGCGCTGAAGCTTTCTTT. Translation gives CASSQEGTGAEAFF.

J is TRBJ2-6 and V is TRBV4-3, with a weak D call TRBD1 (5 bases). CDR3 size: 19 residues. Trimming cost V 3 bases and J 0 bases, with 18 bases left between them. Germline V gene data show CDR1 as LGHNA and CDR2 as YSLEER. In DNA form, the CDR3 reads TGCGCCAGCAGCCACGAAGGGGCAGGGTGGAGCTCTGGGGCCAACGTCCTGACTTTC. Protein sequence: CASSHEGAGWSSGANVLTF.